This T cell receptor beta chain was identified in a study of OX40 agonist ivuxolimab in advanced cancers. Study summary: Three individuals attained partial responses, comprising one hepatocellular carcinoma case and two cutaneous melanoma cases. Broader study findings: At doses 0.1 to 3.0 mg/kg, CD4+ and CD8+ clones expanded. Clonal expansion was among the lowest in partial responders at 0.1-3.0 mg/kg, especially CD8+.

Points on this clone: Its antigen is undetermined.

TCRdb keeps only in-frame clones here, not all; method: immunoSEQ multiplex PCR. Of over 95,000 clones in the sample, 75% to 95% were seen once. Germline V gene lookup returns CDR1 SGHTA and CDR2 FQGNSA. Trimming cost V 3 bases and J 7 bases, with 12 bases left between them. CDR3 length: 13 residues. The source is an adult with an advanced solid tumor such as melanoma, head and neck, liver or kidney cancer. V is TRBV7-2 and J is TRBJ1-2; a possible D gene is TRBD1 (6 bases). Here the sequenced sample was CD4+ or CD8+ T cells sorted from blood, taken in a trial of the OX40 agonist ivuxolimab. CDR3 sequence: CASSFGGARGYTF. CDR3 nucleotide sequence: TGTGCCAGCAGCTTTGGGGGGGCGCGTGGCTACACCTTC.